This T cell receptor beta chain was recovered during a study of technical replicates of blood from several donors. The germline gives CDR1 MNHEY, CDR2 SMNVEV (reference sequence). The CDR3 loop spans 16 amino acids. V was clipped by 6 bases and J by 4 bases, with 19 bases between them. Repertoires were generated with immunoSEQ multiplex PCR, while TCRdb's copy carries only in-frame clones and drops some. Of just over 80,000 clones listed, about 96% were seen once; the top ten hold about 0.31%. The specimen was T cells isolated from PBMCs. This chain connects TRBV27 to TRBJ1-5, with TRBD1 as a possible D gene (6 bases). The sequence was obtained from a human donor in good health. CDR3 region: CASRRESGTLNQPQHF. CDR3 DNA: TGTGCCAGCAGAAGGGAATCCGGGACATTAAATCAGCCCCAGCATTTT.